This TCR beta chain was profiled in a study of Tregs in tolerant kidney transplant recipients. The CDR3 runs 13 residues. The germline gives CDR1 SGHTA, CDR2 FQGNSA. V lost 7 bases, J lost 4 bases, and 10 bases lay in between. Profiling relied on immunoSEQ multiplex PCR, and the TCRdb table lists in-frame clones only, not all of them. The data hold about 110,000 clones, with 90% observed a single time. Material: CD4+ T cells from blood, obtained before the transplant. The TCR sequence derives from a human donor who received a combined kidney and bone marrow transplant. V is TRBV7-2 and J is TRBJ2-2; the D gene is possibly TRBD2 (6 bases). This chain's CDR3 is CASIEGGTGELFF. The CDR3 nucleotides read TGTGCCAGCATTGAGGGAGGCACCGGGGAGCTGTTTTTT.